The 30 T cell receptor beta chains listed next were all sequenced from one sample in a study of circulating and synovial CD4+ cells in juvenile arthritis. Clones were sequenced by immunoSEQ multiplex PCR, and TCRdb holds only the in-frame ones, with some missing. The sample yields about 30,000 clones, 90% to 95% seen once. The sample was CD4+ T cells from blood. The receptors originated from a human donor with juvenile idiopathic arthritis.

This clone was seen just once. The J gene is TRBJ1-4, the V gene TRBV18; 7 positions agree with TRBD1. Germline CDR1 reads KGHSH; CDR2 reads LQKENI. The CDR3 loop spans 16 amino acids. The V gene end was trimmed by 8 bases and the J gene end by 0 bases; junction bases not matched to a gene: 9. CDR3: CASTTGLRSTNEKLFF. DNA for the CDR3: TGTGCCAGCACGACAGGGTTACGCTCAACTAATGAAAAACTGTTTTTT.

This chain links TRBV6-1 with TRBJ2-7; maybe TRBD1 (5 bases). Germline CDR1 is MNHNS and CDR2 is SASEGT. The CDR3 runs to 12 residues. The CDR3 DNA is TGTGCCAGCAGAAACCCAGACAGCATCCTAGTAGTC. Its translation: CASRNPDSILVV.

V and J are TRBV6-1 and TRBJ1-1, with TRBD1 as a possible D gene (6 bases). The germline CDR1 and CDR2 sequences are MNHNS and SASEGT. This CDR3 region has 15 residues. The V and J ends lost 3 bases and 4 bases respectively, with 15 bases between them. The CDR3 nucleotides are TGTGCCAGCAGTGACCAGCCAGGGGTCCTCACTGAAGCTTTCTTT. Protein: CASSDQPGVLTEAFF.

V usage is TRBV18 and J usage is TRBJ2-3; possible D gene TRBD1, 5 bases. The CDR3 spans 13 residues. Germline lookup yields CDR1 KGHSH and CDR2 LQKENI. Trimming removed 2 bases at V and 3 bases at J, with 6 bases between. CDR3 DNA: TGTGCCAGCTCACCAAGGGGTACAGATACGCAGTATTTT. Translating it yields CASSPRGTDTQYF.

V usage is TRBV28 and J usage is TRBJ1-2, with TRBD1 identical over 8 bases. CDR1 and CDR2 from the germline V gene are MDHEN and SYDVKM. The CDR3 spans 15 residues. J lost 4 bases, V lost 5 bases, and 9 bases had no gene match. The CDR3 spells CASSGMTGVTYGYTF. The CDR3 region has the DNA TGTGCCAGCAGTGGGATGACAGGGGTTACCTATGGCTACACCTTC.

The chain carries TRBV6-1 and TRBJ1-2; D remains unclear. V lost 10 bases to trimming and J lost 6 bases, with 12 bases between them. CDR1 is MNHNS and CDR2 is SASEGT in the germline V gene. This CDR3 has 11 residues. CDR3 coding DNA: TGTGCCATCCGTAGTTCCCATGGCTACACCTTC. Its translation is CAIRSSHGYTF.

The gene calls are TRBV6-1 and TRBJ2-1, with 8 bases that match TRBD1. The CDR3 has 13 amino acids. The V gene end was trimmed by 4 bases and the J gene end by 9 bases; junction bases not matched to a gene: 5. CDR1 is MNHNS, CDR2 SASEGT, per germline. CDR3 bases: TGTGCCAGCAGTGGACAGGGGTACGGTGAGCAGTTCTTC. It translates to CASSGQGYGEQFF.

The chain uses TRBV28 and TRBJ2-5, with TRBD1 as a possible D gene (6 bases). Trimming removed 5 bases from V and 5 bases from J, with 15 bases in between. This CDR3 has 14 amino acids. In germline, CDR1 is MDHEN, CDR2 SYDVKM. CDR3 coding DNA: TGTGCCAGCAGTAGACCATCCCAGGGGGAGACCCAGTACTTC. It specifies CASSRPSQGETQYF.

The chain employs TRBV5-6 and TRBJ2-5; TRBD1 agrees at 11 bases. The closer fit of TRBJ2-7 to the DNA end suggests the J call may be wrong. This CDR3 contains 15 residues. Germline CDR1 and CDR2: SGHDT and YYEEEE. DNA for the CDR3: TGTGCCAGCAGCGTTACGGGACAGGGGGCCTACGAGCAGTACTTC. This gives the protein CASSVTGQGAYEQYF.

The chain uses TRBV27 and TRBJ2-1, with TRBD2 identical over 8 bases. V was clipped by 6 bases and J by 9 bases; unmatched bases: 16. The CDR3 runs 16 residues. The germline V gene has CDR1 MNHEY and CDR2 SMNVEV (reference sequence). The CDR3 DNA follows: TGTGCCAGCAGGCTCATACCGGGACTAGGGGATAGTGAGCAGTTCTTC. It translates to CASRLIPGLGDSEQFF.

The chain couples TRBV5-1 to TRBJ2-1; tentatively, D is TRBD2 (6 bases). The CDR3 runs to 15 residues. The germline CDR1 and CDR2 sequences are SGHRS and YFSETQ. V was trimmed by 1 base and J by 4 bases, leaving 12 bases between them. The chain's CDR3 is CASSLLRELYNEQFF. CDR3 coding DNA: TGCGCCAGCAGCTTGTTGCGGGAACTTTACAATGAGCAGTTCTTC.

This clone appeared a single time. This chain links TRBV6-1 with TRBJ1-2, with D possibly matching TRBD1 (5 bases). This CDR3 spans 12 amino acids. V shed 9 bases and J shed 5 bases, with 13 bases lying between them. The V gene's germline CDR1 is MNHNS and CDR2 SASEGT. DNA of the CDR3: TGTGCCAGTCAGACAGCGACGTATGGCTACACCTTC. Translating it yields CASQTATYGYTF.

The chain has TRBV5-6 and TRBJ2-3, with TRBD2 as a possible D gene (6 bases). Germline CDR1 reads SGHDT; CDR2 reads YYEEEE. The ends were cut back, 1 base at V and 1 base at J, with 10 bases in the middle. The CDR3 consists of 15 residues. The CDR3 sequence is CASSLRSGGTDTQYF. CDR3 nucleotides: TGTGCCAGCAGCTTGCGGTCGGGGGGCACAGATACGCAGTATTTT. The entire variable domain, with the rest obtained from reference TRBV5-6 and TRBJ2-3, is as follows: DAGVTQSPTHLIKTRGQQVTLRCSPKSGHDTVSWYQQALGQGPQFIFQYYEEEERQRGNFPDRFSGHQFPNYSSELNVNALLLGDSALYLCASSLRSGGTDTQYFGPGTRLTVL.

As for this clone: Compared with germline, one end of the junction differs, possibly owing to a read error. This rearrangement joins TRBV12-5 to TRBJ2-7; 8 nucleotides line up with TRBD1. Looked up from germline, CDR1 is LGHNT and CDR2 is FRNRAP. The CDR3 sequence is 14 residues long. As DNA, the CDR3 is TGTGCTAGTCACACCGGGACAGGCCCTTGTCTGGTTAACTTC. This translates into CASHTGTGPCLVNF.

The CDR3: CASSVTGQANTEAFF. In nucleotides, the CDR3 is TGTGCCAGCAGCGTTACGGGACAGGCGAACACTGAAGCTTTCTTT. This chain links TRBV7-2 with TRBJ1-1; 8 nucleotides line up with TRBD1. The CDR3 extends over 15 amino acids. Per germline, CDR1 SGHTA and CDR2 FQGNSA. The V segment lost 5 bases and the J segment 1 base; nucleotides outside the gene matches: 6. Complete variable domain (other parts from reference TRBV7-2 and TRBJ1-1): GAGVSQSPSNKVTEKGKDVELRCDPISGHTALYWYRQSLGQGLEFLIYFQGNSAPDKSGLPSDRFSAERTGGSVSTLTIQRTQQEDSAVYLCASSVTGQANTEAFFGQGTRLTVV.

In this sample, this clone turned up a few times. The V and J genes are TRBV15 and TRBJ2-3; D gene uncertain. Trimming removed 0 bases from V and 2 bases from J, with 9 bases in between. The germline V gene has CDR1 LNHNV and CDR2 YYDKDF (reference sequence). This CDR3 spans 15 amino acids. The CDR3 sequence is CATSREIAFTDTQYF. DNA of the CDR3: TGTGCCACCAGCAGAGAGATAGCCTTCACAGATACGCAGTATTTT.

Here the CDR3 DNA reads TGTGCCAGCAGCCAAGATACCCCAACTAGCGGGCTCTATGAGCAGTTCTTC. Translation gives CASSQDTPTSGLYEQFF. The J gene is TRBJ2-1, the V gene TRBV4-2; TRBD2 matches 9 bases. Germline CDR1 is LGHNA and CDR2 is YNFKEQ. After removal of 0 bases from V and 8 bases from J, the junction contained 11 bases not matched to a gene. The CDR3 is made up of 17 amino acids.

The chain is built from TRBV7-2 and TRBJ2-7; 8 bases match TRBD2. The CDR3 extends over 14 amino acids. The germline V gene has CDR1 SGHTA and CDR2 FQGNSA. V dropped 5 bases and J dropped 6; count of bases not matched to a gene: 9. The CDR3 bases are TGTGCCAGCAGCCCCAGAGCGGGAGACTCCGAGCAGTACTTC. Its protein is CASSPRAGDSEQYF.

The table lists this clone with a count of one. The chain recombines TRBV27 with TRBJ2-6, with D hard to call. Germline V gene data show CDR1 as MNHEY and CDR2 as SMNVEV (reference sequence). V dropped 6 bases and J dropped 0 bases, with 12 bases sitting between them. The CDR3 consists of 16 residues. CDR3 coding DNA: TGTGCCAGCAGCACCTTGACGGGCTCTGGGGCCAACGTCCTGACTTTC. Protein: CASSTLTGSGANVLTF.

This rearrangement joins TRBV5-1 to TRBJ2-7, with TRBD2 matching 11 bases. The CDR3 loop spans 15 amino acids. J was trimmed by 4 bases and V by 4 bases; bases with no gene match: 7. In germline, CDR1 is SGHRS, CDR2 YFSETQ. This chain's CDR3 is CASSLTGLAGYEQYF. The CDR3 region has the DNA TGCGCCAGCAGCCTTACCGGACTAGCGGGTTACGAGCAGTACTTC.

The gene calls are TRBV9 and TRBJ2-7; the D gene is possibly TRBD1 (6 bases). Germline loops: CDR1 SGDLS, CDR2 YYNGEE. The CDR3 extends over 14 amino acids. Trimming removed 4 bases at V and 4 bases at J, with 15 bases between. The CDR3 reads CASSPHPTGYEQYF. CDR3 nucleotides: TGTGCCAGCAGCCCCCACCCGACAGGTTACGAGCAGTACTTC.

The V call is TRBV4-1, the J call TRBJ2-1; TRBD2 might be the D (6 bases). Trimming removed 0 bases from V and 8 bases from J, with 14 bases in between. Germline V lookup: CDR1 MGHRA, CDR2 YSYEKL. CDR3 size: 15 residues. The DNA for the CDR3 is TGCGCCAGCAGCCAAGACGGGGGATATTTGGATGAGCAGTTCTTC. As protein: CASSQDGGYLDEQFF.

The CDR3 bases are TGCAGCGGCACGGGGGGGAACACTGAAGCTTTCTTT. Its protein is CSGTGGNTEAFF. This chain uses TRBV29-1 with TRBJ1-1, with a possible D match to TRBD1 (5 bases). The CDR3 sequence is 12 residues long. Germline CDR1 SQVTM, CDR2 ANQGSEA. V lost 7 bases to trimming and J lost 1 base, with 10 bases between them.

V and J are TRBV28 and TRBJ2-7; 7 nucleotides line up with TRBD2. Germline values: CDR1 MDHEN, CDR2 SYDVKM. The V segment lost 7 bases and the J segment 3 bases; nucleotides outside the gene matches: 12. The CDR3 extends over 15 amino acids. CDR3 amino acids: CASTSQSLALYEQYF. CDR3 DNA sequence: TGTGCCAGCACCAGTCAGTCACTAGCGCTCTACGAGCAGTACTTC.

The V gene is TRBV5-4, the J gene TRBJ2-6, with 9 bases lining up with TRBD1. V was pared by 3 bases and J by 1 base, with 5 bases of the junction left unmatched. The CDR3 is 17 residues long. Germline CDR1 and CDR2: SGHNT and YYREEE (reference sequence). CDR3 sequence: CASSSPGQGSGANVLTF. The CDR3 DNA reads as TGTGCCAGCAGCTCTCCGGGACAGGGATCTGGGGCCAACGTCCTGACTTTC.

DNA of the CDR3: TGTGCCAGCGGCGGATTAGGCTCCTACGAGCAGTACTTC. Translated: CASGGLGSYEQYF. The chain has TRBV2 and TRBJ2-7; D is undetermined. This CDR3 comprises 13 residues. V dropped 8 bases and J dropped 0 bases, with 11 bases sitting between them. CDR1 is SNHLY and CDR2 is FYNNEI in the germline V gene.

The chain couples TRBV19 to TRBJ2-7, with 10 bases lining up with TRBD2. Unmatched junction bases numbered 11, after V lost 6 bases and J lost 0 bases. CDR1 LNHDA and CDR2 SQIVND come from the germline V gene (reference sequence). The CDR3 contains 17 residues. The CDR3 loop is CASRRSGLAGVSYEQYF. CDR3 DNA: TGTGCCAGTAGGAGGTCCGGGCTAGCGGGAGTCTCCTACGAGCAGTACTTC.

V is TRBV28 and J is TRBJ2-7; TRBD1 matches at 11 bases. The V segment lost 5 bases and the J segment 3 bases; nucleotides outside the gene matches: 3. CDR1 is MDHEN, CDR2 SYDVKM, per germline. The CDR3 covers 14 residues. CDR3 amino acids: CASSPGTGGYEQYF. The DNA of the CDR3 is TGTGCCAGCAGTCCCGGGACAGGGGGCTACGAGCAGTACTTC.

The genes are TRBV6-6 and TRBJ2-7, with a weak D call TRBD2 (6 bases). The germline V gene encodes CDR1 MNHNY and CDR2 SVGAGI (reference sequence). The length of the CDR3 is 15 residues. Trimming stripped 2 bases from V and 0 bases from J, with 11 bases between. CDR3 amino acids: CASSYPAGSSYEQYF. The CDR3 DNA is TGTGCCAGCAGTTACCCGGCGGGAAGCTCCTACGAGCAGTACTTC.

V usage is TRBV5-6 and J usage is TRBJ1-1; D unclear. Germline loops: CDR1 SGHDT, CDR2 YYEEEE. V gave up 2 bases and J gave up 10 bases, with 15 bases separating them. The CDR3 runs to 13 residues. The CDR3 loop is CASSFQDERGAFF. The CDR3 region has the DNA TGTGCCAGCAGCTTCCAGGACGAACGGGGAGCTTTCTTT.